Included here is one TCR beta chain sequence, with context. Its antigen is unknown. This specimen comes from a study of shared clonotypes between healthy human individuals. Study-wide background: The cohort comprised two women and a few men. Their ages spanned 18 to 49 years. Study findings and constraints: Shared across four donors were roughly 5.3% of the naive CD4 clonotypes. Generation probabilities of non-shared clonotypes were lower (relative to those shared by all four donors).

Germline-derived CDR1 and CDR2 are MNHEY and SVGAGI. The V and J ends lost 6 bases and 6 bases, in that order; junction bases with no gene match: 8. This CDR3 region has 14 residues. Measured with immunoSEQ multiplex PCR; TCRdb has only the in-frame clones, and not every one. The sample yields over a million clones, about 98% seen once. The sequence came from a man aged 30-40 years in good health. Sequenced: naive CD4+ T cells sorted from blood. Subset specified: CD45RA+ positively selected. V gene TRBV6-5 combines with J gene TRBJ2-7; 10 bases are shared with TRBD1. This chain's CDR3 is CASSLAGTGAEQYF. The CDR3 DNA reads as TGTGCCAGCAGCCTCGCCGGGACAGGGGCCGAGCAGTACTTC.